This is a list of T cell receptor beta chains from one sample in a study of cytomegalovirus exposure and HLA in healthy donors. Sequencing used immunoSEQ multiplex PCR; TCRdb keeps in-frame clones, though not all of them. The sample yields approximately 120,000 clones, 73% seen once. The source material was PBMCs. Receptors were obtained from a man aged 40-55 years in good health and CMV-seronegative. CDR3s include the opening cysteine and the closing phenylalanine or tryptophan. A D gene is named only where the DNA matches it firmly. Where a row states a size, it is once, few, many or the class of an expanded clone; other rows omit it.

TRBJ1-2,TRBV9,TRBD1,.,CASSAGTGPGKGYTF,TGTGCCAGCAGCGCCGGGACAGGCCCTGGTAAGGGCTACACCTTC
TRBJ1-2,TRBV6-5,.,.,CASARGNRETLGYTF,TGTGCCAGTGCACGAGGGAACAGGGAGACCCTCGGCTACACCTTC
TRBJ2-1,TRBV2,.,.,CASILSQGGGQFF,TGTGCCAGCATCCTCAGCCAGGGAGGTGGGCAGTTCTTC
TRBJ2-1,TRBV5-5,TRBD1,.,CASSPRTGSTYNEQFF,TGTGCCAGCAGCCCTAGGACAGGGTCGACGTACAATGAGCAGTTCTTC
TRBJ1-5,TRBV6-5,.,.,CASSPLRGKGQPQHF,TGTGCCAGCAGTCCCCTACGAGGGAAGGGTCAGCCCCAGCATTTT
TRBJ2-2,TRBV7-9,TRBD1,.,CASSRTGGGTGELFF,TGTGCCAGCAGCCGAACAGGGGGAGGCACCGGGGAGCTGTTTTTT
TRBJ2-5,TRBV27,TRBD2,.,CASSLSGGALETQYF,TGTGCCAGCAGTCTTAGCGGGGGGGCCTTAGAGACCCAGTACTTC
TRBJ1-3,TRBV6-5,.,.,CASSYERSGNTIYF,TGTGCCAGCAGTTACGAGAGATCTGGAAACACCATATATTTT
TRBJ2-3,TRBV11-3,TRBD1,.,CASSSTLTGFADTQYF,TGTGCCAGCAGCTCAACCCTGACAGGGTTTGCAGATACGCAGTATTTT
TRBJ2-7,TRBV5-8,.,.,CASSLAPSHPYEQYF,TGTGCCAGCAGCTTGGCCCCATCTCACCCCTACGAGCAGTACTTC
TRBJ1-4,TRBV4-3,.,.,CASSQAGGNEKLFF,TGCGCCAGCAGCCAAGCAGGAGGTAATGAAAAACTGTTTTTT
TRBJ2-3,TRBV4-2,.,.,CASSQDPLGGRTDTQYF,TGTGCCAGCAGCCAGGACCCCTTGGGGGGGCGCACAGATACGCAGTATTTT
TRBJ2-3,TRBV18,TRBD1,.,CASSTDRGRDTQYF,TGTGCCAGCTCAACGGACAGGGGGCGAGATACGCAGTATTTT
TRBJ2-3,TRBV7-6,.,few,CASSLGRLDTQYF,TGTGCCAGCAGCTTAGGCCGACTAGATACGCAGTATTTT
TRBJ1-6,TRBV30,.,.,CAWNSQDLYNSPLHF,TGTGCCTGGAACTCACAGGACCTTTATAATTCACCCCTCCACTTT
TRBJ2-2,TRBV4-3,TRBD1,.,CASSQIWAPDRTAGELFF,TGCGCCAGCAGCCAAATTTGGGCCCCGGACAGGACAGCCGGGGAGCTGTTTTTT
TRBJ2-2,TRBV2,.,.,CASSPSRVTGELFF,TGTGCCAGCAGTCCCAGCAGGGTCACCGGGGAGCTGTTTTTT
TRBJ1-1,TRBV2,.,.,CASIQGTEAFF,TGTGCCAGCATCCAGGGAACTGAAGCTTTCTTT
TRBJ1-2,TRBV7-9,TRBD1,few,CASSAWTGGSYGYTF,TGTGCCAGCAGCGCCTGGACAGGGGGTAGCTATGGCTACACCTTC
TRBJ1-6,TRBV7-2,TRBD1,.,CASKGGQGSSPLHF,TGTGCCAGCAAGGGAGGACAGGGGAGTTCACCCCTCCACTTT
TRBJ2-3,TRBV27,.,.,CASSPGLKLLTDTQYF,TGTGCCAGCAGTCCAGGACTGAAACTCCTTACAGATACGCAGTATTTT
TRBJ1-4,TRBV5-1,.,.,CASSLEGGATNEKLFF,TGCGCCAGCAGCTTGGAGGGCGGGGCAACTAATGAAAAACTGTTTTTT
TRBJ1-2,TRBV30,TRBD1,.,CAWSVQGYSGYTF,TGTGCCTGGAGTGTACAGGGGTACAGTGGCTACACCTTC
TRBJ2-1,TRBV2,TRBD2,.,CASSDEDSGGAHSSYNEQFF,TGTGCCAGCAGTGATGAGGATAGCGGGGGGGCCCATAGCTCCTACAATGAGCAGTTCTTC
TRBJ1-1,TRBV7-9,.,few,CASSPDTNTEAFF,TGTGCCAGCAGCCCAGACACGAACACTGAAGCTTTCTTT
TRBJ1-2,TRBV11-2,.,.,CASSLDLGGGYTF,TGTGCCAGCAGCTTAGATCTCGGGGGTGGCTACACCTTC
TRBJ2-3,TRBV4-1,.,few,CASSQEETGQYF,TGCGCCAGCAGCCAAGAAGAAACGGGGCAGTATTTT